A single sample is the source of the 32 T cell receptor beta chains below, sequenced in a study of identical twins' blood T cells. TCRdb passed the 5' RACE reads through MiXCR, listing each CDR3 protein once. The sample carries 350,000 to 400,000 distinct CDR3 sequences, more than 25% recorded once. Sequences were obtained from PBMCs. These receptors all come from a woman aged 18 to 55 in good health.

The V gene is TRBV10-3, the J gene TRBJ1-2; D perhaps matches TRBD1 (5 bases). CDR3 length: 14 residues. Trimming stripped 4 bases from V and 2 bases from J, with 11 bases between. Germline CDR1 reads ENHRY; CDR2 reads SYGVKD. The DNA of the CDR3 is TGTGCCATCAGTGGCGGGGGATCAAACTATGGCTACACCTTC. Translated: CAISGGGSNYGYTF.

The chain carries TRBV29-1 and TRBJ2-3; D remains unclear. From germline, CDR1 is SQVTM and CDR2 ANQGSEA. V was cut by 6 bases and J by 6 bases, with 10 bases left in between. This CDR3 has 11 amino acids. The CDR3 sequence is CSVGSYDTQYF. As DNA, the CDR3 is TGCAGCGTCGGTTCCTACGATACGCAGTATTTT.

The genes are TRBV6-2 or TRBV6-3 and TRBJ1-5; D is ambiguous. The CDR3 runs to 14 residues. Trimming stripped 5 bases from V and 5 bases from J, with 13 bases between. Germline V gene data show CDR1 as MNHEY and CDR2 as SVGEGT. CDR3 sequence reads: CASSLGLGDQPQHF. DNA for the CDR3: TGTGCCAGCAGTCTGGGGTTGGGCGATCAGCCCCAGCATTTT.

The chain carries TRBV2 and TRBJ2-3; a possible D gene is TRBD2 (5 bases). Deletions cut 4 bases from V and 3 bases from J, with 17 bases between. The CDR3 length is 16 residues. CDR1 is SNHLY and CDR2 is FYNNEI in the germline V gene. Here the CDR3 DNA reads TGTGCCAGCAGTGCCGAACTAGACGGTTTTACAGATACGCAGTATTTT. Translation: CASSAELDGFTDTQYF.

The gene calls are TRBV1 and TRBJ2-3; the listed D gene, TRBD1, was not tested against the DNA. TRBV1 is a pseudogene locus. The CDR3 is made up of 13 amino acids. The CDR3 DNA sequence: TGCACCAGCATGGGGGGTAGCACAGATACGCAGTATTTT. This codes for CTSMGGSTDTQYF.

This clonotype was seen just once. The genes are TRBV7-2 and TRBJ1-1; D ambiguous. Trimming cost V 7 bases and J 8 bases, with 8 bases left between them. CDR3 size: 10 residues. CDR1 is SGHTA, CDR2 FQGNSA, per germline. CDR3 residues: CASTDMEAFF. CDR3 coding DNA: TGTGCCAGCACCGACATGGAAGCTTTCTTT.

This clonotype was picked up a small number of times. The chain is built from TRBV19 and TRBJ1-1, with a possible D match to TRBD1 (5 bases). The CDR3 sequence is 12 residues long. The germline gives CDR1 LNHDA, CDR2 SQIVND (reference sequence). V lost 10 bases, J lost 5 bases, and 14 bases lay in between. The CDR3 sequence: CAIPRVGTEAFF. The CDR3 coding sequence is TGTGCCATTCCCAGGGTAGGGACTGAAGCTTTCTTT.

With respect to this clonotype: One end of the junction varies from germline; a read error may be responsible. This chain joins TRBV7-7 and TRBJ2-1; 12 nucleotides align to TRBD2. CDR1 is SSHAT and CDR2 is FNYEAQ in the germline V gene (reference sequence). The CDR3 runs 16 residues. CDR3 nucleotide sequence: TGTGCTAGCAGCCCCCGACTAGCGGGGGCCTACAATGAGCAGTTCTTC. Its protein product is CASSPRLAGAYNEQFF.

As DNA, the CDR3 is TGTGCCAGCAGCCAAGAAGGCCCCTCTCCAGGGGTCTATGGCTACACCTTC. Encoded protein: CASSQEGPSPGVYGYTF. This chain uses TRBV4-2 with TRBJ1-2; possible D gene TRBD1, 6 bases. The V gene lost 0 bases and the J gene lost 4 bases, with 18 bases spanning the gap. The germline CDR1 and CDR2 sequences are LGHNA and YNFKEQ. The CDR3 consists of 17 residues.

About this clonotype: The junction and the germline gene differ at one end; a read error may be behind it. This chain links TRBV2 with TRBJ1-4; TRBD1 matches 9 bases. Germline CDR1 is SNHLY and CDR2 is FYNNEI. CDR3 length: 16 residues. CDR3 DNA: TGTGCCGGCAGTGATACAGGGGGCGCATATAATGAAAAACTGTTTTTT. This sequence encodes CAGSDTGGAYNEKLFF.

This clonotype occurred a few times. This sequence joins TRBV6-2 or TRBV6-3 and TRBJ1-2; D might be TRBD1 (5 bases). The CDR3 runs 12 residues. Germline V CDR1 and CDR2: MNHEY, SVGEGT. Between the trimmed V and J ends, which lost 5 bases and 8 bases, there was a span of 12 bases. DNA for the CDR3: TGTGCCAGCAGTCGACAGAATGAAGGCTACACCTTC. It encodes CASSRQNEGYTF.

This chain uses TRBV20-1 with TRBJ2-1; 8 bases align to TRBD2. Unmatched junction bases numbered 8, after V lost 5 bases and J lost 5 bases. From germline, CDR1 is DFQATT and CDR2 SNEGSKA (reference sequence). The CDR3 length is 14 residues. CDR3 nucleotides: TGCAGTGCTTCCCAAGCGGGAGTAAACAATGAGCAGTTCTTC. Its translation is CSASQAGVNNEQFF.

The chain links TRBV20-1 to TRBJ2-3; the match to TRBD2 covers 8 bases. J lost 3 bases, V lost 1 base, and 6 bases had no gene match. The germline gives CDR1 DFQATT, CDR2 SNEGSKA (reference sequence). The CDR3 has 15 amino acids. CDR3 residues: CSARGGVAGTDTQYF. The CDR3 DNA sequence: TGCAGTGCTAGAGGGGGAGTAGCGGGGACAGATACGCAGTATTTT.

There are a few counts of this clonotype. The V gene is TRBV12-5, the J gene TRBJ2-3; weak D call: TRBD2 (5 bases). CDR3 length equals 17 residues. The V gene's germline CDR1 is LGHNT and CDR2 FRNRAP. Trimming took off 0 bases at V and 4 bases at J, with 17 bases between the two ends. Here the CDR3 reads CASGLVLGGSRSDTQYF. The CDR3 region has the DNA TGTGCTAGTGGTTTGGTACTAGGTGGCAGCCGCTCAGATACGCAGTATTTT.

In this sample, this clonotype turned up a few times. The genes are TRBV6-5 and TRBJ1-3; D unresolved. V lost 2 bases and J lost 1, with 9 bases in between. Germline CDR1 and CDR2: MNHEY and SVGAGI. The CDR3 consists of 15 residues. The CDR3 DNA reads as TGTGCCAGCAGTTACCATTGGGGATCTGGAAACACCATATATTTT. Translating it yields CASSYHWGSGNTIYF.

The table lists this clonotype with a few counts. The V call is TRBV20-1, the J call TRBJ2-3, with D possibly TRBD2 on 6 matching bases. Germline values: CDR1 DFQATT, CDR2 SNEGSKA (reference sequence). Between the trimmed V and J ends, which lost 6 bases and 3 bases, there was a span of 19 bases. The CDR3 is 15 amino acids. The CDR3 sequence: CSAPSFGGPTDTQYF. DNA for the CDR3: TGCAGTGCCCCCTCATTCGGAGGGCCTACAGATACGCAGTATTTT.

The rearrangement uses TRBV29-1 and TRBJ1-1, with 8 bases identical to TRBD1. Trimming at V came to 5 bases and at J to 8 bases, leaving 1 base not matched to a gene. CDR3 length equals 10 residues. The germline CDR1 and CDR2 sequences are SQVTM and ANQGSEA. The CDR3 protein is CSVQGAEAFF. Written as DNA, the CDR3 is TGCAGCGTTCAGGGGGCAGAAGCTTTCTTT. Variable domain in full (rest from reference TRBV29-1 and TRBJ1-1): SAVISQKPSRDICQRGTSLTIQCQVDSQVTMMFWYRQQPGQSLTLIATANQGSEATYESGFVIDKFPISRPNLTFSTLTVSNMSPEDSSIYLCSVQGAEAFFGQGTRLTVV.

The gene calls are TRBV7-9 and TRBJ2-1; possibly TRBD2 for D (5 bases). The V and J ends lost 5 bases and 4 bases respectively, with 12 bases between them. Germline V gene sequence: CDR1 SEHNR, CDR2 FQNEAQ (reference sequence). This CDR3 region has 14 residues. CDR3 amino acids: CASSPVRTYNEQFF. The CDR3 nucleotides read TGTGCCAGCAGCCCCGTCAGGACTTACAATGAGCAGTTCTTC.

The chain employs TRBV18 and TRBJ1-2; the match to TRBD1 covers 7 bases. In germline, CDR1 is KGHSH, CDR2 LQKENI. This CDR3 is built from 14 residues. Trimming at V came to 3 bases and at J to 0 bases, leaving 1 base not matched to a gene. For the CDR3, the DNA is TGTGCCAGCTCACCGGGACAGACTAACTATGGCTACACCTTC. Encoded protein: CASSPGQTNYGYTF.

The V call is TRBV7-9, the J call TRBJ1-1; 8 bases are shared with TRBD1. The CDR3 is 14 amino acids. J lost 4 bases, V lost 6 bases, and 7 bases had no gene match. The V gene's germline CDR1 is SEHNR and CDR2 FQNEAQ (reference sequence). CDR3 sequence: CASSYLQGGTEAFF. CDR3 nucleotides: TGTGCCAGCAGTTACTTACAGGGGGGCACTGAAGCTTTCTTT.

The rearrangement links TRBV10-2 to TRBJ1-1, with D maybe TRBD1 (5 bases). The CDR3 totals 13 residues. V was clipped by 6 bases and J by 6 bases, with 14 bases between them. CDR1 is WSHSY and CDR2 is SAAADI in the germline V gene. The CDR3 DNA is TGCGCCAGCAGCGTAGCACAGGATTCTGAAGCTTTCTTT. The encoded protein is CASSVAQDSEAFF.

A note on this clonotype: Possible read error: a much larger clone is one base away. The chain couples TRBV10-2 to TRBJ1-1, with 12 nucleotides matching TRBD1. The CDR3 covers 16 residues. CDR1 and CDR2 from the germline V gene are WSHSY and SAAADI. The CDR3 is CPSTGQGARIASEAFF. CDR3 bases: TGCCCCAGCACGGGACAGGGGGCGCGGATCGCGTCTGAAGCTTTCTTT.

J is TRBJ1-2 and V is TRBV20-1; 8 bases are a match to TRBD1. The CDR3 length is 13 residues. The germline V gene has CDR1 DFQATT and CDR2 SNEGSKA (reference sequence). Unmatched junction bases numbered 7, after V lost 6 bases and J lost 4 bases. The CDR3 here is CSAPRQGTYGYTF. The CDR3, as DNA: TGCAGTGCGCCCCGACAGGGGACCTATGGCTACACCTTC.

The rearrangement joins TRBV20-1 to TRBJ2-7; D gene uncertain. This CDR3 comprises 11 residues. CDR1 and CDR2 from the germline V gene are DFQATT and SNEGSKA (reference sequence). V gave up 3 bases and J gave up 3 bases, with 6 bases separating them. CDR3: CSARTLYEQYF. DNA of the CDR3: TGCAGTGCTAGGACTCTCTACGAGCAGTACTTC.

This sequence joins TRBV6-5 and TRBJ2-2, with TRBD2 matching over 9 bases. The CDR3 has 13 amino acids. Trimming cost V 6 bases and J 6 bases; bases outside gene matches: 2. The germline gives CDR1 MNHEY, CDR2 SVGAGI. The CDR3 is CASRTSGPGELFF. CDR3 in DNA: TGTGCCAGCAGGACTAGCGGCCCCGGGGAGCTGTTTTTT.

A single count supports this clonotype. The rearrangement links TRBV7-9 to TRBJ1-2; D not certain. V was clipped by 0 bases and J by 2 bases, with 10 bases between them. The CDR3 sequence is 15 residues long. Germline CDR1 is SEHNR and CDR2 is FQNEAQ (reference sequence). CDR3 region: CASSLAGGENYGYTF. CDR3 nucleotide sequence: TGTGCCAGCAGCTTAGCGGGCGGGGAAAACTATGGCTACACCTTC. The full variable domain, completed using reference TRBV7-9 and TRBJ1-2, is DTGVSQNPRHKITKRGQNVTFRCDPISEHNRLYWYRQTLGQGPEFLTYFQNEAQLEKSRLLSDRFSAERPKGSFSTLEIQRTEQGDSAMYLCASSLAGGENYGYTFGSGTRLTVV.

This clonotype was recorded at least ten times. This chain links TRBV10-3 with TRBJ1-2; D is ambiguous. The CDR3 length is 13 residues. Trimming shortened V by 0 bases and J by 10 bases, and 12 bases separated the two germline ends. Germline V gives CDR1 ENHRY, CDR2 SYGVKD. The CDR3 DNA reads TGTGCCATCAGTGAGTCGGCATACCGGAACTACACCTTC. It encodes CAISESAYRNYTF.

This chain links TRBV7-2 with TRBJ1-2, with D perhaps matching TRBD1 (6 bases). The CDR3 totals 18 residues. V lost 2 bases, J lost 6 bases, and 25 bases lay in between. Germline V gene lookup returns CDR1 SGHTA and CDR2 FQGNSA. The CDR3 DNA sequence: TGTGCCAGCAGCTTAATGGGCGGTTTTGGGGGGCTAGGGGATGGCTACACCTTC. Its protein is CASSLMGGFGGLGDGYTF.

The CDR3 is CAWTRQRWNEAFF. CDR3 DNA sequence: TGTGCCTGGACCCGACAGCGGTGGAATGAAGCTTTCTTT. The genes are TRBV30 and TRBJ1-1; TRBD1 might be the D (5 bases). Germline V gives CDR1 GTSNPN, CDR2 SVGIG (reference sequence). V dropped 4 bases and J dropped 7 bases, with 16 bases sitting between them. This CDR3 is built from 13 residues.

The chain joins TRBV20-1 to TRBJ2-7, with 9 bases identical to TRBD2. CDR1 is DFQATT and CDR2 is SNEGSKA in the germline V gene (reference sequence). With V trimmed by 2 bases and J by 9 bases, 14 bases remained unmatched. This CDR3 spans 15 amino acids. The CDR3: CSARYPGVAGEVQYF. CDR3 DNA sequence: TGCAGTGCTAGATATCCCGGAGTAGCGGGAGAGGTGCAGTACTTC.

The table lists this clonotype with a few counts. Here the CDR3 reads CASSLEAGQLSTEAFF. The CDR3 DNA follows: TGCGCCAGCAGCTTGGAGGCAGGGCAGTTGAGCACTGAAGCTTTCTTT. The chain combines TRBV5-1 with TRBJ1-1; possibly TRBD1 for D (5 bases). The V gene lost 0 bases and the J gene lost 4 bases, with 16 bases spanning the gap. Germline V gene data show CDR1 as SGHRS and CDR2 as YFSETQ. The CDR3 extends over 16 amino acids.

A word on this clonotype: This may stem from a read error, because a much larger clone lies one nucleotide away. This chain connects TRBV9 to TRBJ2-1; D unclear. V was trimmed by 0 bases and J by 2 bases, leaving 9 bases between them. The germline gives CDR1 SGDLS, CDR2 YYNGEE. This CDR3 spans 15 amino acids. The CDR3 nucleotides are TGTGCCAGCAGCGTAGAGATGGGTGCCTACAATGAGCAGTTCTTC. This gives the protein CASSVEMGAYNEQFF.